This is a list of T cell receptor beta chains from one sample in a study of blood T cell repertoires in COVID-19. Clones were sequenced by immunoSEQ multiplex PCR, and TCRdb holds only the in-frame ones, with some missing. Of 100,000 to 150,000 clones listed, approximately 84% are singletons. The sequenced sample consisted of peripheral blood. The receptors here all came from a woman aged 60 to 75 with acute or convalescent COVID-19. Both conserved end residues are part of each CDR3. A D gene is named only where the DNA matches it firmly. Size is omitted from some rows. Given values are once, few, many or a class for expanded clones.

v_gene	len	j_gene	abundance	d_gene	CDR3nt	CDR3aa
TRBV5-1	14	TRBJ2-3	.	.	TGCGCCAGCAGCTTGGACTGGGGCCCAGATACGCAGTATTTT	CASSLDWGPDTQYF
TRBV27	14	TRBJ2-1	.	.	TGTGCCAGCAGTTTATCGCGGGGAGACAATGAGCAGTTCTTC	CASSLSRGDNEQFF
TRBV19	11	TRBJ1-2	.	.	TGTGCCGGACAAGACACCTATGGCTACACCTTC	CAGQDTYGYTF
TRBV6-4	13	TRBJ2-2	.	.	TGTGCCAGCAGTGACGACTCCACCGGGGAGCTGTTTTTT	CASSDDSTGELFF
TRBV7-2	12	TRBJ1-1	.	.	TGTGCCAGCAGCCCCTTGCGTATCGAAGCTTTCTTT	CASSPLRIEAFF
TRBV9	14	TRBJ1-3	.	.	TGTGCCAGCAGCGTAGAGCCGGTGCTAGGCACCATATATTTT	CASSVEPVLGTIYF
TRBV15	13	TRBJ2-3	.	.	TGTGCCACCGTGCGTGACTTAACAGATACGCAGTATTTT	CATVRDLTDTQYF
TRBV10-1	17	TRBJ2-3	few	.	TGCGCCAGCAGGGAGGAAGGGGTCAGGTTCCAGACAGATACGCAGTATTTT	CASREEGVRFQTDTQYF
TRBV6-1	14	TRBJ1-1	.	.	TGTGCCAGCAGTGAAGGGGGCCCCAACACTGAAGCTTTCTTT	CASSEGGPNTEAFF
TRBV4-1	15	TRBJ1-6	.	TRBD1	TGCGCCAGCAGCCAAGCCGGGACAGGGAATTCACCCCTCCACTTT	CASSQAGTGNSPLHF
TRBV29-1	13	TRBJ1-1	once	.	TGCAGCGTTCGTCGAGGGGGGAACACTGAAGCTTTCTTT	CSVRRGGNTEAFF
TRBV6-2/TRBV6-3	14	TRBJ1-2	.	TRBD1	TGTGCCAGCAGTTCCGGGACAGAATTCTATGGCTACACCTTC	CASSSGTEFYGYTF
TRBV19	13	TRBJ2-5	once	TRBD1	TGTGCCAGTAGTAGGGACAGTCAAGAGACCCAGTACTTC	CASSRDSQETQYF
TRBV10-2	14	TRBJ1-5	.	.	TGCGCCAGCAGTGAGGGGAGGCAGGATCAGCCCCAGCATTTT	CASSEGRQDQPQHF
TRBV29-1	12	TRBJ1-2	once	.	TGCAGCGTTAAAGACGGAGGCTATGGCTACACCTTC	CSVKDGGYGYTF
TRBV4-2	14	TRBJ1-1	.	.	TGTGCCAGCAGCCAAGTACCTATGAACACTGAAGCTTTCTTT	CASSQVPMNTEAFF
TRBV9	17	TRBJ2-2	.	TRBD2	TGTGCCAGCAGCGGGTTTGGACTAGCGGGGTACACCGGGGAGCTGTTTTTT	CASSGFGLAGYTGELFF
TRBV6-5	15	TRBJ2-2	.	TRBD2	TGTGCCAGCCGGGGAGGGACCCAGGTTGGCGGGGAGCTGTTTTTT	CASRGGTQVGGELFF
TRBV2	14	TRBJ1-1	.	.	TGTGCCAGCAGTGAAGGTGTAATGAACACTGAAGCTTTCTTT	CASSEGVMNTEAFF
TRBV2	16	TRBJ2-2	once	.	TGTGCCAGCAAGTATACCGTGACGGGGGGCTACGGGGAGCTGTTTTTT	CASKYTVTGGYGELFF
TRBV11-2	17	TRBJ2-6	.	TRBD1	TGTGCCATCCTACCCGGGACAGAAGTAACTGGGGCCAACGTCCTGACTTTC	CAILPGTEVTGANVLTF
TRBV19	12	TRBJ1-5	.	.	TGTGCCAGTAGTATTCACAATCAGCCCCAGCATTTT	CASSIHNQPQHF
TRBV5-8	14	TRBJ1-1	.	TRBD1	TGTGCCAGCAGCTACAGGGGCAGCGGCACTGAAGCTTTCTTT	CASSYRGSGTEAFF
TRBV6-5	12	TRBJ1-5	.	TRBD1	TGTGCCAGCCGGACAGGCTCTCAGCCCCAGCATTTT	CASRTGSQPQHF
TRBV6-6	14	TRBJ1-2	.	.	TGTGCCAGCACCTCCCTCGGCCCGGGGTATGGCTACACCTTC	CASTSLGPGYGYTF
TRBV3-1/TRBV3-2	17	TRBJ2-1	.	TRBD2	TGTGCCAGCAGCCTCCTTGTTGTTAGCGGGGGGTACAATGAGCAGTTCTTC	CASSLLVVSGGYNEQFF
TRBV3-1/TRBV3-2	15	TRBJ2-5	.	.	TGTGCCAGCAGCCTGGCACAGGGAAGAAAAGAGACCCAGTACTTC	CASSLAQGRKETQYF
TRBV6-5	13	TRBJ1-6	.	.	TGTGCCAGCAGCCGGACTTCCAATTCACCCCTCCACTTT	CASSRTSNSPLHF
TRBV2	14	TRBJ1-2	.	.	TGTGCCAGCAGTGAAAACGGCGGGGGCCATAGCTACACCTTC	CASSENGGGHSYTF
TRBV9	15	TRBJ1-1	.	.	TGTGCCAGCAGCGTAGGACCCACGAAACAGTCTGAAGCTTTCTTT	CASSVGPTKQSEAFF
TRBV18	15	TRBJ2-5	once	TRBD2	TGTGCCAGCTCACCAACTAGCGGGACCAAAGAGACCCAGTACTTC	CASSPTSGTKETQYF
TRBV4-1	20	TRBJ2-3	.	TRBD2	TGCGCCAGCAGCCAAGTAACGAGACTAGCGGGGACAAGCAGCACAGATACGCAGTATTTT	CASSQVTRLAGTSSTDTQYF
TRBV19	14	TRBJ2-1	.	TRBD1	TGTGCCAGTAGTATAGTCCCCGGGACAGAATCGCAGTTCTTC	CASSIVPGTESQFF
TRBV7-4	17	TRBJ1-1	.	TRBD1	TGTGCCAGCAGCCCTGCCCCGGGACAGAAAGGGAACACTGAAGCTTTCTTT	CASSPAPGQKGNTEAFF
TRBV27	16	TRBJ1-2	.	TRBD1	TGTGCCAGCAGTTTAGCCCCCGGGACAGGGGGCCATGGCTACACCTTC	CASSLAPGTGGHGYTF
TRBV27	14	TRBJ1-2	.	.	TGTGCCAGCAGTTTATCGGGCTCGAACTATGGCTACACCTTC	CASSLSGSNYGYTF
TRBV7-3	15	TRBJ1-6	.	TRBD1	TGTGCCAGCAGCTCCCAGGGGGCAGGTTCATCACCCCTCCACTTT	CASSSQGAGSSPLHF
TRBV6-5	15	TRBJ1-5	.	TRBD1	TGTGCCAGCAGTTACGGGGACAGGGGGAATCAGCCCCAGCATTTT	CASSYGDRGNQPQHF
TRBV10-2	11	TRBJ2-5	.	.	TGCGCCACGCGAACCCAAGAGACCCAGTACTTC	CATRTQETQYF
TRBV11-2	15	TRBJ1-1	few	TRBD1	TGTGCCAGCAGCTTCAATCCGCAGGGGGGAACTGAAGCTTTCTTT	CASSFNPQGGTEAFF
TRBV3-1/TRBV3-2	14	TRBJ2-1	.	.	TGTGCCAGCAGCCCCTGGGGAGACTACAATGAGCAGTTCTTC	CASSPWGDYNEQFF
TRBV5-4	17	TRBJ2-5	.	.	TGTGCCAGCAGCTTTACCCTGACCGGGGGAAGGCAGGAGACCCAGTACTTC	CASSFTLTGGRQETQYF
TRBV7-9	13	TRBJ1-2	.	.	TGTGCCAGCAGCTTAAACAGTGGCTATGGCTACACCTTC	CASSLNSGYGYTF
TRBV7-8	13	TRBJ2-1	.	TRBD1	TGTGCCAGCAGTTTACAGGGGGCTGATGAGCAGTTCTTC	CASSLQGADEQFF